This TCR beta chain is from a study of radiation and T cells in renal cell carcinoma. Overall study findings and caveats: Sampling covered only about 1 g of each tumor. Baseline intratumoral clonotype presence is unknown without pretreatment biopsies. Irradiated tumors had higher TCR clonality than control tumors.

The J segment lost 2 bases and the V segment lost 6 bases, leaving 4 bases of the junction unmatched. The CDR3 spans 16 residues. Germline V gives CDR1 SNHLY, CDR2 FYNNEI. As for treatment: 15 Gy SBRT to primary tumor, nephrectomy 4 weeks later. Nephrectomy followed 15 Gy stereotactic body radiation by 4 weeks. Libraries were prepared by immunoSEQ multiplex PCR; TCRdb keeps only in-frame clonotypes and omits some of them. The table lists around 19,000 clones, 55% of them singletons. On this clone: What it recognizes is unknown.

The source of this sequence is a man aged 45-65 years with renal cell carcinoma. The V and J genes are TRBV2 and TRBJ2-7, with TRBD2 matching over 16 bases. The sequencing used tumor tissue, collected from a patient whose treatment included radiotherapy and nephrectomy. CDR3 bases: TGTGCCAGCAGGTCCGGGACTAGCGGGGGGGCCTACGAGCAGTACTTC. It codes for CASRSGTSGGAYEQYF.